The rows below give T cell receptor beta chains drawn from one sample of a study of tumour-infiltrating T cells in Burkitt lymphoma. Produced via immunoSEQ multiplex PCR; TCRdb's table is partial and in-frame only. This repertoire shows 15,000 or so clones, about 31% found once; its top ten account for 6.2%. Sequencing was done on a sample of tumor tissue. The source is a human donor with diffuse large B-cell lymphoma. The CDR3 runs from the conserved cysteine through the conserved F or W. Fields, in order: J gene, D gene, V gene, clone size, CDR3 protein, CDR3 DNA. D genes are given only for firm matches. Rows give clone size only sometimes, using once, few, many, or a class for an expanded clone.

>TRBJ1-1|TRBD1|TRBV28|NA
CASSLSPGTGMNTEAFF
TGTGCCAGCAGTTTATCACCCGGGACAGGTATGAACACTGAAGCTTTCTTT
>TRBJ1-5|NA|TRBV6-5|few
CASSYSNKYQPQHF
TGTGCCAGCAGTTACTCGAACAAATATCAGCCCCAGCATTTT
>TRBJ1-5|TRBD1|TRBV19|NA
CASRGQGTGQPQHF
TGTGCCAGTAGGGGACAGGGGACGGGACAGCCCCAGCATTTT
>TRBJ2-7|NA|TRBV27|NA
CASGTYSYEQYF
TGTGCCAGCGGGACTTACTCCTACGAGCAGTACTTC
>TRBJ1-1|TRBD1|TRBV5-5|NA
CASSYRDRGISTKAFF
TGTGCCAGCAGCTACCGGGACAGGGGAATCAGCACTAAAGCTTTCTTT
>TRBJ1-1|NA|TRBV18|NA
CASSPPGRGTEAFF
TGTGCCAGCTCACCACCCGGACGGGGAACTGAAGCTTTCTTT
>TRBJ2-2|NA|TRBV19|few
CASSRDGTANTGELFF
TGTGCCAGTAGTCGAGACGGGACGGCGAACACCGGGGAGCTGTTTTTT
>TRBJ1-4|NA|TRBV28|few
CASSIRLGTTAEKLFF
TGTGCCAGCAGCATTAGGTTAGGGACGACGGCTGAAAAACTGTTTTTT
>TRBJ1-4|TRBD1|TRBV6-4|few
CASSDSRTGLNEKLFF
TGTGCCAGCAGTGACTCGAGGACAGGGTTAAATGAAAAACTGTTTTTT
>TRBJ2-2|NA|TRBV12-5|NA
CASGQGSGELFF
TGTGCTAGTGGTCAGGGATCGGGGGAGCTGTTTTTT
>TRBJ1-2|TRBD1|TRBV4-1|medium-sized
CASSQDTRGRLGYTF
TGCGCCAGCAGCCAAGATACCAGGGGGCGTCTTGGCTACACCTTC
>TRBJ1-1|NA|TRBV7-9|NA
CASSLSGGTEAFF
TGTGCCAGCAGCTTAAGTGGTGGAACTGAAGCTTTCTTT
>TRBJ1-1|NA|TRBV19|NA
CASQRGIEAFF
TGTGCCAGCCAGAGAGGGATTGAAGCTTTCTTT
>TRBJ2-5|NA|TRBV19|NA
CASSQRRQVQETQYF
TGTGCCAGTAGCCAAAGACGACAGGTTCAAGAGACCCAGTACTTC
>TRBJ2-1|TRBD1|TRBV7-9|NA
CASSLAGTETNEQFF
TGTGCCAGCAGCTTAGCAGGGACAGAGACCAATGAGCAGTTCTTC
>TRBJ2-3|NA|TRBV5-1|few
CASSLAPRTKTDTQYF
TGCGCCAGCAGCTTGGCTCCCCGCACTAAGACAGATACGCAGTATTTT
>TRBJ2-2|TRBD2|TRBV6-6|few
CASTLSGGSNTGELFF
TGTGCCAGCACCCTTAGCGGGGGGTCGAACACCGGGGAGCTGTTTTTT
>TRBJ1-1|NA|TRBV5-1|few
CASFASLGSSEAFF
TGCGCCAGCTTTGCTAGTTTGGGTAGTTCTGAAGCTTTCTTT
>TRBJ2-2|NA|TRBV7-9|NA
CASSPRLVANTGELFF
TGTGCCAGCAGCCCCAGACTAGTGGCGAACACCGGGGAGCTGTTTTTT
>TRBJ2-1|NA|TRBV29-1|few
CSVVEGFSYNEQFF
TGCAGCGTTGTGGAGGGCTTCTCCTACAATGAGCAGTTCTTC
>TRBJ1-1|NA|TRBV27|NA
CASSFSTQTLGYTEAFF
TGTGCCAGCAGTTTTAGCACGCAAACTTTGGGATACACTGAAGCTTTCTTT
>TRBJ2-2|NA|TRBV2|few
CASNERSNTGELFF
TGTGCCAGCAATGAGCGGTCGAACACCGGGGAGCTGTTTTTT
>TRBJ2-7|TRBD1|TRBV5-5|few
CASSLWGQRYEQYF
TGTGCCAGCAGCTTGTGGGGACAGCGCTACGAGCAGTACTTC
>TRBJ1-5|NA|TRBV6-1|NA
CASSERQAGGQPQHF
TGTGCCAGCAGTGAAAGGCAGGCTGGAGGTCAGCCCCAGCATTTT
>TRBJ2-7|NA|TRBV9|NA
CASSVAGNYEQYF
TGTGCCAGCAGCGTAGCTGGGAACTACGAGCAGTACTTC
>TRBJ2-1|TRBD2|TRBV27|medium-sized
CASSTTSGSGGEQFF
TGTGCCAGCAGTACCACTAGCGGGAGCGGTGGGGAGCAGTTCTTC
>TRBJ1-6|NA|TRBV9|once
CASSVVPRTSDNENSPLHF
TGTGCCAGCAGCGTAGTTCCCCGGACATCGGACAATGAGAATTCACCCCTCCACTTT
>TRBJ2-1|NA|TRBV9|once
CASSVRGYNEQFF
TGTGCCAGCAGCGTGAGGGGCTACAATGAGCAGTTCTTC
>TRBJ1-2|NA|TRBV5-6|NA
CASSRVRGSNYGYTF
TGTGCCAGCAGCCGGGTCAGGGGCTCTAACTATGGCTACACCTTC
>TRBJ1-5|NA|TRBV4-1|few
CASSQDSNQPQHF
TGCGCCAGCAGCCAAGATAGCAATCAGCCCCAGCATTTT
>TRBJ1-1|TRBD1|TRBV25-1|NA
CASSEVETGRTEAFF
TGTGCCAGCAGTGAAGTAGAGACAGGGAGGACTGAAGCTTTCTTT
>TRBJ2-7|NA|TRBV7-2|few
CASSLEGVGGLSYEQYF
TGTGCCAGCAGCTTAGAGGGGGTGGGAGGGCTCTCCTACGAGCAGTACTTC
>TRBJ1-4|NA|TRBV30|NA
CAWSRPSYEKLFF
TGTGCCTGGAGTAGGCCCTCCTATGAAAAACTGTTTTTT
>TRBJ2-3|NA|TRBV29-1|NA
CSVGVGADTQYF
TGCAGCGTTGGTGTCGGTGCAGATACGCAGTATTTT
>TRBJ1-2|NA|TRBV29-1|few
CSVDVANF
TGCAGCGTTGATGTGGCAAACTTC
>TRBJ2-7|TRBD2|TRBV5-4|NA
CASSSGTSVTYEQYF
TGTGCCAGCAGCTCGGGGACTAGCGTCACCTACGAGCAGTACTTC
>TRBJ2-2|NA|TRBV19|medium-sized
CASSGVASRAGELFF
TGTGCCAGTAGTGGGGTGGCCTCGCGGGCCGGGGAGCTGTTTTTT
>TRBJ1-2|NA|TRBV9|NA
CASSSYRVPGYTF
TGTGCCAGCAGCTCATACAGGGTTCCTGGCTACACCTTC
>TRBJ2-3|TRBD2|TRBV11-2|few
CASSLTGGYSTDTQYF
TGTGCCAGCAGCTTAACGGGGGGATATAGCACAGATACGCAGTATTTT
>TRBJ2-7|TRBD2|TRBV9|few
CASSASTSGYYEQYF
TGTGCCAGCAGCGCATCGACTAGCGGTTACTACGAGCAGTACTTC